One and the same sample provided the 2 T cell receptor beta chains below, sequenced in a study of T cells of healthy individuals. TCRdb reprocessed the 5' RACE reads with MiXCR, giving one entry per CDR3 protein. The sample yields fewer than 75,000 distinct CDR3 sequences, 15% to 20% seen once. These receptor sequences come from a human donor in good health.

CDR3 sequence reads: CASSLGVSGNQPQHF. Written as DNA, the CDR3 is TGTGCCAGCAGCTTAGGGGTATCAGGCAATCAGCCCCAGCATTTT. This rearrangement joins TRBV7-9 to TRBJ1-5; D unclear. The V gene lost 1 base and the J gene lost 2 bases, with 9 bases spanning the gap. This CDR3 comprises 15 residues. Germline CDR1 SEHNR, CDR2 FQNEAQ (reference sequence).

The chain joins TRBV20-1 to TRBJ2-1, with D uncertain. The germline CDR1 and CDR2 sequences are DFQATT and SNEGSKA (reference sequence). This CDR3 has 14 amino acids. The V end was cut by 1 base, the J end by 8 bases, with 15 bases between. In nucleotides, the CDR3 is TGCAGTGCTAGAGGGTATAGAGACTCGCATGAGCAGTTCTTC. This gives the protein CSARGYRDSHEQFF.